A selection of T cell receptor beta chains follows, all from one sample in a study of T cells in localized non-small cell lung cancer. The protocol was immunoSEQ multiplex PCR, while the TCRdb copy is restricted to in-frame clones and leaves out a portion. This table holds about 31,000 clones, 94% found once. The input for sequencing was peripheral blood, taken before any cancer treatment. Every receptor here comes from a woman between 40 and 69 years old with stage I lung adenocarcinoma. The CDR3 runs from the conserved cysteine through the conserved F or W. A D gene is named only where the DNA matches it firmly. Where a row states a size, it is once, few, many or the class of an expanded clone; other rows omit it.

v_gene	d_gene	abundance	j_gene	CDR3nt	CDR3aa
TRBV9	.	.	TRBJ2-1	TGTGCCAGCAGCGGGGCCCCCTACAATGAGCAGTTCTTC	CASSGAPYNEQFF
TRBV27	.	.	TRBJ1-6	TGTGCCAGCAGTTCGTACAGACCCAATTCACCCCTCCACTTT	CASSSYRPNSPLHF
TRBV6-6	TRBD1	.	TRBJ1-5	TGTGCCAGTATTCAGGGGGGAAGCAATCAGCCCCAGCATTTT	CASIQGGSNQPQHF
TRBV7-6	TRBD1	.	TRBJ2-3	TGTGCCAGCAGCCGGACAGGCCTCTCCACAGATACGCAGTATTTT	CASSRTGLSTDTQYF
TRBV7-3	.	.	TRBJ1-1	TGTGCCAGCATCTTAGGTCAGTTCACTGAAGCTTTCTTT	CASILGQFTEAFF
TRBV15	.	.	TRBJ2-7	TGTGCCACCAGCAGAGATCTTGGGGCAGCAGCCTACGAGCAGTACTTC	CATSRDLGAAAYEQYF
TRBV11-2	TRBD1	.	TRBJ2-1	TGTGCCAGCAGCTTGTCCGGGACAGGGACCTACAATGAGCAGTTCTTC	CASSLSGTGTYNEQFF
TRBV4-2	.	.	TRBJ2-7	TGTGCCAGCAGCCAAGGGGGGCGGGATCCACGGGGCGAGCAGTACTTC	CASSQGGRDPRGEQYF
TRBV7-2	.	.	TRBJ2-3	TGTGCCAGCAGGGACAGAGGGATGTACGATACGCAGTATTTT	CASRDRGMYDTQYF
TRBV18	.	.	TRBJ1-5	TGTGCCAGCGCGCGTAACAGGGTCTCATATAGCAATCAGCCCCAGCATTTT	CASARNRVSYSNQPQHF
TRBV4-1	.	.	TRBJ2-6	TGCGCCAGCAGCCAAGAGCTAGGGGCTGGGGCCAACGTCCTGACTTTC	CASSQELGAGANVLTF
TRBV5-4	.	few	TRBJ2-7	TGTGCCAGCAGCTCCCAGACAGGCTTCCTCTACGAGCAGTACTTC	CASSSQTGFLYEQYF
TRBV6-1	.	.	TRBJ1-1	TGTGCCAGCACAAGTGGGACAACACGGACTGAAGCTTTCTTT	CASTSGTTRTEAFF
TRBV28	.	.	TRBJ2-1	TGTGCCAGCAGTCCACTCCGGGAGCTTCCTCCCTACAATGAGCAGTTCTTC	CASSPLRELPPYNEQFF
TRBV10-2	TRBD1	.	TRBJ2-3	TGCGCCAGCAGTGAGTGGGACAGCCGCACAGATACGCAGTATTTT	CASSEWDSRTDTQYF
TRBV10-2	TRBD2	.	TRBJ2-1	TGCGCCACCGCGGCGGGAGCTCGCGGTGAGCAGTTCTTC	CATAAGARGEQFF
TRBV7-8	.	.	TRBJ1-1	TGTGCCAGCAGAAAACAGGGAAACACTGAAGCTTTCTTT	CASRKQGNTEAFF
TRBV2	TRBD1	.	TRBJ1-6	TGTGCCAGCAGTGGGACAGGGCTATATAATTCACCCCTCCACTTT	CASSGTGLYNSPLHF
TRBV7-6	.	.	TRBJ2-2	TGTGCCAGCAGCTTAGGGGGGGGCCTCAGCACCGGGGAGCTGTTTTTT	CASSLGGGLSTGELFF
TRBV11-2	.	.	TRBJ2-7	TGTGCCAGCACCCTCGGTGGGGTCCACTACGAGCAGTACTTC	CASTLGGVHYEQYF
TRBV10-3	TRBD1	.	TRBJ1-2	TGTGCCATCAGGGGGGGACAGGGCCATGGCTACACCTTC	CAIRGGQGHGYTF